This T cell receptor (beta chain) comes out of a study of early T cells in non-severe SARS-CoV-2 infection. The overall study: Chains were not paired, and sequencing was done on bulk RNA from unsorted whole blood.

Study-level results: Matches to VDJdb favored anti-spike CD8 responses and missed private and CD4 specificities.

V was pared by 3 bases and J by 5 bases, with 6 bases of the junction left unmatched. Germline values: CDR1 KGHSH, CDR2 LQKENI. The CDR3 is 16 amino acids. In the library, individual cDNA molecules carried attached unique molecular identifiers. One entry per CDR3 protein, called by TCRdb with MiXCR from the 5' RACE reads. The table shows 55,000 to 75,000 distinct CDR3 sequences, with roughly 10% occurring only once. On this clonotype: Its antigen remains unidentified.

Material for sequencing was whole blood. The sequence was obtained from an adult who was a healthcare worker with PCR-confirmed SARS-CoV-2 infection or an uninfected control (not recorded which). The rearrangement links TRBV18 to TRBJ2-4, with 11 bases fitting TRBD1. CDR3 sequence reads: CASSPPGQGGQNIQYF. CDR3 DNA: TGTGCCAGCTCACCCCCGGGACAGGGGGGACAAAACATTCAGTACTTC.